What follows describes a single T cell receptor beta chain. The target antigen is unknown. This CDR3 spans 14 amino acids. From germline, CDR1 is SNHLY and CDR2 FYNNEI. V was clipped by 5 bases and J by 3 bases, with 12 bases between them. The Oncomine TCR Beta short-read assay generated sequence data from the DNA of cultured CD4+ T cells. TCRdb processed the PCR reads anew with MiXCR; each CDR3 protein has one entry. The sample lists some 8,000 distinct CDR3 sequences, 48% occurring once. This specimen belongs to a study of vaccination and CD4 T cells after COVID-19. Background on the study: As their vaccination, participants received two doses of either BNT162b2 or mRNA-1273 vaccine. Either a CEFX pool, an HIV-1 Nef pool, or no peptide was added to control cultures. Post-vaccine sampling followed dose two by a median roughly 65 days (range 14 to 241).

As for treatment: approximately nine-day PBMC culture with coronavirus spike peptide pools or control peptides (ViraFEST assay). Prior to the COVID-19 pandemic (2011-2018), the unexposed donor's CD4+ T cells were collected. General observations from the study: A nonsignificant rise from roughly 21 to 40 was seen in the median number of SARS-CoV-2-reactive clonotypes.

This clonotype originated in a human donor in good health. The sequenced sample consisted of CD4+ T cells from blood, cultured in vitro. The V call is TRBV2, the J call TRBJ2-3; D remains ambiguous. CDR3 region: CASSRVGVTDTQYF. The CDR3 coding sequence is TGTGCCAGCAGTCGTGTGGGTGTAACAGATACGCAGTATTTT.